The T cell receptor beta chain under discussion was sequenced for a study of preoperative IRX-2 immunotherapy in early breast cancer. Only in-frame clones appear in the TCRdb table, and some are missing; sequencing was by immunoSEQ multiplex PCR. Of about 98,000 clones listed, just over 85% are singletons. The treatment: preoperative locoregional IRX-2 cytokine immunotherapy. Germline loops: CDR1 MNHGY, CDR2 SAAAGT. The CDR3 runs to 15 residues. V gave up 5 bases and J gave up 4 bases, with 15 bases separating them. The clonotype originates from a human donor with breast cancer. V usage is TRBV6-8 and J usage is TRBJ1-5; the D is unclear. Specimen: tumor tissue, collected after IRX-2 immunotherapy. In nucleotides, the CDR3 is TGTGCCAGCAGTCAGACGGACTCCGCGAATCAGCCCCAGCATTTT. As protein: CASSQTDSANQPQHF.